These 14 T cell receptor beta chains originate from one sample sequenced in a study of blood T cell repertoires in COVID-19. The method was immunoSEQ multiplex PCR; TCRdb's version includes in-frame clones alone and lacks a portion of them. The sample yields 180,000 or so clones, around 81% seen once. The sequencing sample was made of peripheral blood. The receptors stem from a woman in her thirties or forties with COVID-19, enrolled during active disease.

This chain joins TRBV3-1 (or the pseudogene TRBV3-2) and TRBJ2-1; D unclear. Per germline, CDR1 LGHDT and CDR2 YNNKEL (reference sequence). V lost 0 bases and J lost 7, with 7 bases in between. The CDR3 totals 13 residues. CDR3 loop: CASSQDIENEQFF. The CDR3 DNA is TGTGCCAGCAGCCAAGATATAGAAAATGAGCAGTTCTTC.

The chain links TRBV6-4 to TRBJ2-3, with D possibly being TRBD1 (5 bases). The CDR3 is made up of 13 amino acids. The V end was cut by 4 bases, the J end by 3 bases, with 8 bases between. Germline CDR1 is MRHNA and CDR2 is SNTAGT. The CDR3 reads CASSVDRTDTQYF. The CDR3 bases are TGTGCCAGCAGTGTCGACAGAACAGATACGCAGTATTTT.

The chain links TRBV15 to TRBJ2-7, with D maybe TRBD1 (5 bases). The CDR3 runs 12 residues. The V and J ends lost 1 base and 9 bases respectively, with 10 bases between them. CDR1 and CDR2 (germline): LNHNV, YYDKDF (reference sequence). The CDR3 DNA sequence: TGTGCCACCAGCAGAGGGCGGACACTGCAGTACTTC. This translates into CATSRGRTLQYF.

The chain has TRBV5-4 and TRBJ2-5; D may be TRBD1 (5 bases). This CDR3 region has 15 residues. V was cut by 0 bases and J by 0 bases, with 9 bases left in between. The germline V gene encodes CDR1 SGHNT and CDR2 YYREEE (reference sequence). CDR3 residues: CASSLEPGNQETQYF. The DNA for the CDR3 is TGTGCCAGCAGCTTGGAGCCAGGGAACCAAGAGACCCAGTACTTC.

This clone was observed a few times. CDR3 region: CASSQSSDYGYTF. The CDR3, as DNA: TGTGCCAGCAGCCAATCGTCGGACTATGGCTACACCTTC. The rearrangement links TRBV5-5 to TRBJ1-2; D is undetermined. The CDR3 runs to 13 residues. Germline V lookup: CDR1 SGHKS, CDR2 YYEKEE (reference sequence). The V end was cut by 4 bases, the J end by 3 bases, with 10 bases between.

The J gene is TRBJ2-1, the V gene TRBV9; TRBD1 aligns across 8 bases. CDR3 length: 14 amino acids. CDR1 SGDLS and CDR2 YYNGEE come from the germline V gene. Trimming at V came to 4 bases and at J to 9 bases, leaving 9 bases not matched to a gene. CDR3 amino acids: CASSPTPGTGEQFF. The CDR3 DNA follows: TGTGCCAGCAGCCCCACTCCTGGGACAGGTGAGCAGTTCTTC.

The chain employs TRBV14 and TRBJ1-5; weak D call: TRBD1 (5 bases). The CDR3 spans 12 residues. CDR1 SGHDN and CDR2 FVKESK come from the germline V gene. The V and J ends lost 5 bases and 5 bases respectively, with 7 bases between them. The CDR3, as DNA: TGTGCCAGCAGCTCAGGGTATCAGCCCCAGCATTTT. The encoded protein is CASSSGYQPQHF.

This clone was seen ten or more times. The chain links TRBV19 to TRBJ2-2; 10 bases fit TRBD2. Germline CDR1 reads LNHDA; CDR2 reads SQIVND (reference sequence). The CDR3 runs 15 residues. With 6 bases clipped from V and 5 bases from J, the junction kept 6 bases outside the gene matches. CDR3 amino acids: CASRNLAGVTGELFF. CDR3 bases: TGTGCCAGTAGAAATCTAGCGGGGGTTACCGGGGAGCTGTTTTTT.

This chain joins TRBV15 and TRBJ2-2, with 11 nucleotides matching TRBD2. The CDR3 spans 19 residues. Germline V gene lookup returns CDR1 LNHNV and CDR2 YYDKDF (reference sequence). V gave up 1 base and J gave up 8 bases; unmatched junction bases: 15. The DNA for the CDR3 is TGTGCCACCAGCAGAGCCCTCACATCCCTAGCGGGAGGATCAGGGGAGCTGTTTTTT. Translated, it gives CATSRALTSLAGGSGELFF.

This chain uses TRBV11-2 with TRBJ1-1, with D unresolved. The germline V gene encodes CDR1 SGHAT and CDR2 FQNNGV. Trimming stripped 0 bases from V and 1 base from J, with 9 bases between. There are 15 residues in the CDR3. The CDR3 DNA follows: TGTGCCAGCAGCTTAGATCGCAGGCCGAACACTGAAGCTTTCTTT. It encodes CASSLDRRPNTEAFF.

The chain couples TRBV6-5 to TRBJ2-1; a possible D gene is TRBD2 (6 bases). CDR1 is MNHEY and CDR2 is SVGAGI in the germline V gene. V dropped 6 bases and J dropped 0 bases, with 12 bases sitting between them. This CDR3 has 15 residues. CDR3 in amino acids: CASRLGLPSYNEQFF. The CDR3 nucleotides are TGTGCCAGCAGGCTGGGACTCCCCTCCTACAATGAGCAGTTCTTC.

The table lists this clone with a count of one. V usage is TRBV30 and J usage is TRBJ1-2; 9 bases line up with TRBD1. The V segment lost 1 base and the J segment 2 bases; nucleotides outside the gene matches: 5. Per the germline V gene, CDR1 is GTSNPN and CDR2 is SVGIG (reference sequence). This CDR3 contains 15 residues. The DNA of the CDR3 is TGTGCCTGGAGTGCCGCCGGGACAGGGAACTATGGCTACACCTTC. Translation: CAWSAAGTGNYGYTF.

The sample holds a few counts of this clone. The chain couples TRBV4-1 to TRBJ1-5; the D gene is possibly TRBD1 (6 bases). V was pared by 4 bases and J by 3 bases, with 10 bases between. This CDR3 has 14 amino acids. CDR1 is MGHRA, CDR2 YSYEKL, per germline. The CDR3 DNA sequence: TGCGCCAGCAGCCCAAGGACAGTCAATCAGCCCCAGCATTTT. This codes for CASSPRTVNQPQHF.

V and J are TRBV7-9 and TRBJ2-7, with D maybe TRBD2 (5 bases). V lost 8 bases to trimming and J lost 2 bases, with 19 bases between them. CDR1 is SEHNR and CDR2 is FQNEAQ in the germline V gene (reference sequence). The CDR3 has 15 amino acids. The CDR3 loop reads CASEGLASSPYEQYF. The CDR3 DNA follows: TGTGCCAGCGAAGGTCTGGCTAGCTCACCCTACGAGCAGTACTTC.